This T cell receptor (beta chain) was found in a study of T cells after yellow fever vaccination. This clonotype was seen ten or more times. TCRdb used MiXCR to reprocess the 5' RACE reads, holding one entry per CDR3 protein. Of about 12,000 distinct CDR3 sequences in the sample, roughly 5.8% are singletons; the top ten hold almost 0.95%. Germline lookup yields CDR1 LNHNV and CDR2 YYDKDF (reference sequence). V lost 0 bases, J lost 7 bases, and 18 bases lay in between. This CDR3 comprises 16 residues. Sample: PBMCs, either bulk or a sorted T-cell subset (CD4+, CD8+, memory, or dextramer-sorted; not recorded which), taken on the day of the yellow fever booster vaccination. The chain employs TRBV15 and TRBJ1-2; D remains ambiguous. This receptor was taken from a young man who received the YFV17D yellow fever vaccine. The CDR3 DNA is TGTGCCACCAGCAGAGAGTCAGTGACCCAAATACGTGGCTACACCTTC. As protein: CATSRESVTQIRGYTF.